This T cell receptor (beta chain) was sequenced during a study of blood T cell repertoires in COVID-19. Assay used: immunoSEQ multiplex PCR; TCRdb lists only in-frame clones, some missing. The sample yields around 400,000 clones, about 88% seen once. This CDR3 is 14 amino acids long. Germline V CDR1 and CDR2: SGHTA, FQGNSA. With 0 bases removed from V and 2 bases from J, the gap between germline ends came to 7 bases. This sequence originates from a woman under 30 who had been exposed to COVID-19. The sample comprised PBMCs or T cells enriched from blood (not recorded which). The J gene is TRBJ1-2, the V gene TRBV7-2; D is ambiguous. This chain's CDR3 is CASSLAEGNYGYTF. CDR3 nucleotide sequence: TGTGCCAGCAGCTTAGCTGAGGGCAACTATGGCTACACCTTC. Full variable domain (rest looked up from reference TRBV7-2 and TRBJ1-2): GAGVSQSPSNKVTEKGKDVELRCDPISGHTALYWYRQSLGQGLEFLIYFQGNSAPDKSGLPSDRFSAERTGGSVSTLTIQRTQQEDSAVYLCASSLAEGNYGYTFGSGTRLTVV.